This TCR beta chain was sequenced for a study of blood T cell repertoires in COVID-19. This CDR3 spans 17 amino acids. Germline-derived CDR1 and CDR2 are WNHNN and SYGVQD (reference sequence). Trimming cost V 0 bases and J 3 bases; bases outside gene matches: 7. Some clones are missing from TCRdb's copy, which holds only in-frame ones; the method was immunoSEQ multiplex PCR. The sample has approximately 480,000 clones, 89% seen once. V usage is TRBV10-1 and J usage is TRBJ2-3; 9 nucleotides line up with TRBD2. Sequenced material: peripheral blood. This sequence was found in a young man with COVID-19, enrolled during active disease. CDR3: CASSESAGGTDTDTQYF. The CDR3 bases are TGCGCCAGCAGTGAGTCCGCGGGGGGGACTGATACAGATACGCAGTATTTT.